The subject of this entry is one TCR beta chain. V dropped 4 bases and J dropped 4 bases, with 8 bases sitting between them. Per germline, CDR1 SGHRS and CDR2 YFSETQ. The CDR3 loop spans 13 amino acids. These data come from a study of T cell changes during pregnancy in multiple sclerosis. Some clones are missing from TCRdb's copy, which holds only in-frame ones; the method was immunoSEQ multiplex PCR. The table has about 100,000 clones, approximately 92% seen once. This specimen was peripheral blood, taken in the second trimester of pregnancy. The V and J genes are TRBV5-1 and TRBJ2-2; D perhaps matches TRBD2 (5 bases). The receptor comes from a female donor with multiple sclerosis, enrolled in a pregnancy study. This CDR3 reads CASSVGVTGELFF. Here the CDR3 DNA reads TGCGCCAGCAGCGTCGGGGTCACCGGGGAGCTGTTTTTT.